This T cell receptor beta chain was recovered during a study of blood T cell repertoires in COVID-19. Overall study context: Sample material is recorded as cDNA or gDNA derived from T cells, B-cell-depleted T cells, or PBMCs.

As handled by the study authors: It was from reference gene primer amplification that nucleated cell counts were estimated. Only in-frame clones appear in the TCRdb table, and some are missing; sequencing was by immunoSEQ multiplex PCR. That table gives V, J and clone size, and the DNA gave D and trimming. Of some 150,000 clones detected, about 80% appear once; the ten largest clones hold approximately 6.1%. Trimming removed 6 bases from V and 4 bases from J, with 12 bases in between. The CDR3 is made up of 13 amino acids. The germline CDR1 and CDR2 sequences are MDHEN and SYDVKM. J is TRBJ1-2 and V is TRBV28, with D hard to call. The clonotype was recovered from a human donor in a cohort sampled during active COVID-19. Source material: peripheral blood. The CDR3: CASRIREGYGYTF. The CDR3 bases are TGTGCCAGCAGGATTAGGGAGGGCTATGGCTACACCTTC.